This paragraph covers one T cell receptor beta chain sequence. Clones were sequenced by immunoSEQ multiplex PCR, and TCRdb holds only the in-frame ones, with some missing. The sample shows more than 95,000 clones, around 74% of them seen only once. The CDR3 covers 14 residues. Trimming pared 6 bases from V and 11 bases from J, leaving 19 bases between. Per the germline V gene, CDR1 is MDHEN and CDR2 is SYDVKM. The data originate from a study of blood T cell repertoires in COVID-19. Study context: COVID-19 samples from acute and convalescent phases originated in the United States, Italy and Spain. PBMCs, B-cell-depleted T cells, or T cells were the source of the cDNA or gDNA that made up the material.

Sequencing was performed on peripheral blood. The TCR was taken from a woman aged 65 to 85 with acute or convalescent COVID-19. The rearrangement joins TRBV28 to TRBJ1-4; D is perhaps TRBD1 (5 bases). CDR3 protein: CASRRAGGASKLFF. CDR3 DNA sequence: TGTGCCAGCAGACGGGCAGGTGGGGCGAGTAAACTGTTTTTT. The whole variable domain, remainder taken from reference TRBV28 and TRBJ1-4, is DVKVTQSSRYLVKRTGEKVFLECVQDMDHENMFWYRQDPGLGLRLIYFSYDVKMKEKGDIPEGYSVSREKKERFSLILESASTNQTSMYLCASRRAGGASKLFFGSGTQLSVL.